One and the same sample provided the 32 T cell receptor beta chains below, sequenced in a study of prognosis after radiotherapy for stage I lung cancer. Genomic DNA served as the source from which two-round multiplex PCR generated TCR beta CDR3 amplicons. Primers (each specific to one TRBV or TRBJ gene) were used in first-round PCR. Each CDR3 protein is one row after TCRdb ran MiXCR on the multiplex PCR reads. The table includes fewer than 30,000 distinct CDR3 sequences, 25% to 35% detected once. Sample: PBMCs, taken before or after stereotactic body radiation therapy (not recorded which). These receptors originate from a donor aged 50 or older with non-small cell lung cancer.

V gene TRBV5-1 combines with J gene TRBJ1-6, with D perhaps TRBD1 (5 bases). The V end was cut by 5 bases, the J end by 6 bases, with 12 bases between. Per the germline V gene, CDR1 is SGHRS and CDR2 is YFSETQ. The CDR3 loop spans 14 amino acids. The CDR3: CASSPGTGNSPLHF. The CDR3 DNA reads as TGCGCCAGCAGTCCGGGAACAGGTAATTCACCCCTCCACTTT.

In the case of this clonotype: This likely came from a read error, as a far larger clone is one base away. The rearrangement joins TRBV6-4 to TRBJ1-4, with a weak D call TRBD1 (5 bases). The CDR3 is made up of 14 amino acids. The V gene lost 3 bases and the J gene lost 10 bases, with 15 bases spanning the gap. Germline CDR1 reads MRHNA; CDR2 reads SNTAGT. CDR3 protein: CASSEGTGSGKLFF. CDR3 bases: TGTGCCAGCAGTGAAGGGACTGGGAGTGGAAAACTGTTTTTT.

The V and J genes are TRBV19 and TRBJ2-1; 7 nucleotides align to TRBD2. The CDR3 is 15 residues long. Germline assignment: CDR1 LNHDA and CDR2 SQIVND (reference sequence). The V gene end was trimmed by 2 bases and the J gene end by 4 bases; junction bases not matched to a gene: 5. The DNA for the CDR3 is TGTGCCAGTAGTATATCTGCGGGAGAGTACAATGAGCAGTTCTTC. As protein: CASSISAGEYNEQFF. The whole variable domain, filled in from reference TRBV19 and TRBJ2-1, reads DGGITQSPKYLFRKEGQNVTLSCEQNLNHDAMYWYRQDPGQGLRLIYYSQIVNDFQKGDIAEGYSVSREKKESFPLTVTSAQKNPTAFYLCASSISAGEYNEQFFGPGTRLTVL.

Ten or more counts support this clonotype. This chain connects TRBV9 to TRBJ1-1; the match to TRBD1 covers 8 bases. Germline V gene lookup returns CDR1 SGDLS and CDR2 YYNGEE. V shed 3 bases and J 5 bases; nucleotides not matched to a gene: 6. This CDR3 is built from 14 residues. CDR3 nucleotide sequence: TGTGCCAGCAGCGCCGGACAGGGAAGAACTGAAGCTTTCTTT. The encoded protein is CASSAGQGRTEAFF.

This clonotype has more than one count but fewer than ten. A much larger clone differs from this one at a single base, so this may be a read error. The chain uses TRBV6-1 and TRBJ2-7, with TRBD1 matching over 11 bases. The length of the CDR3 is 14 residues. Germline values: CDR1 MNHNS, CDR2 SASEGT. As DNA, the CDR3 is TGTGCCAGCAGGGGGACAGGGGGTTTAATGGAGCATTACTTC. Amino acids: CASRGTGGLMEHYF.

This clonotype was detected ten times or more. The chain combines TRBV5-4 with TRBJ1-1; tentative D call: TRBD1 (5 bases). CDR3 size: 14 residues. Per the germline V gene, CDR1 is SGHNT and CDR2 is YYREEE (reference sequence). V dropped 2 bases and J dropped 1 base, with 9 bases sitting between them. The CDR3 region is CASSLGVWNTEAFF. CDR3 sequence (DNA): TGTGCCAGCAGCTTAGGGGTATGGAACACTGAAGCTTTCTTT. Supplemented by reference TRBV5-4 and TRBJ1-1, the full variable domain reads ETGVTQSPTHLIKTRGQQVTLRCSSQSGHNTVSWYQQALGQGPQFIFQYYREEENGRGNFPPRFSGLQFPNYSSELNVNALELDDSALYLCASSLGVWNTEAFFGQGTRLTVV.

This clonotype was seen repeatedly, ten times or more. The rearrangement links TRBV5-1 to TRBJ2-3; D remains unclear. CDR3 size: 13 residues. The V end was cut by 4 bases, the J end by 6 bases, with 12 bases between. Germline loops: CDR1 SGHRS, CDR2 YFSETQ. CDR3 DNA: TGCGCCAGCAGCGCGAACGCCGGGGATACGCAGTATTTT. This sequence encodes CASSANAGDTQYF. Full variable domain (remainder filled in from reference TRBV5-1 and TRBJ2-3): KAGVTQTPRYLIKTRGQQVTLSCSPISGHRSVSWYQQTPGQGLQFLFEYFSETQRNKGNFPGRFSGRQFSNSRSEMNVSTLELGDSALYLCASSANAGDTQYFGPGTRLTVL.

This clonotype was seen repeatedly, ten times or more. DNA for the CDR3: TGTGCCAGCAGCTTAAAGACAGAGGGAAGGTACGGAAACACCATATATTTT. This translates into CASSLKTEGRYGNTIYF. The gene calls are TRBV7-4 and TRBJ1-3, with D maybe TRBD1 (5 bases). This CDR3 is 17 amino acids long. V lost 2 bases and J lost 4, with 18 bases in between. The V gene's germline CDR1 is SGHVT and CDR2 SQSDAQ.

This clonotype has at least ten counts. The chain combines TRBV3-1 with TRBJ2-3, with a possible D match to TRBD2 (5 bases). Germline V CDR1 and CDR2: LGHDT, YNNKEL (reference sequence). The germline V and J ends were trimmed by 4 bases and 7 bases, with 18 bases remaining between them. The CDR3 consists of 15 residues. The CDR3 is CASSPEGKGGNTQYF. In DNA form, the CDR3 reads TGTGCCAGCAGCCCAGAGGGAAAAGGAGGTAATACGCAGTATTTT.

DNA for the CDR3: TGTGCCAGAAGGCTAGCGGGGACAGATACGCAGTATTTT. It yields the protein CARRLAGTDTQYF. The chain uses TRBV19 and TRBJ2-3; 9 bases align to TRBD2. The germline gives CDR1 LNHDA, CDR2 SQIVND (reference sequence). Germline trimming cut 9 bases from V and 3 bases from J; bases unmatched to any gene: 4. The CDR3 sequence is 13 residues long.

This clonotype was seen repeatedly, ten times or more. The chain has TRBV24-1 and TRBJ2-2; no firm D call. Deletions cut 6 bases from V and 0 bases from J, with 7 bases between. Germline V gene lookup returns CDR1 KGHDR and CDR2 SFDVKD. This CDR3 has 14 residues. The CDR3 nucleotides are TGTGCCACCAGTCGATATTCGAACACCGGGGAGCTGTTTTTT. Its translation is CATSRYSNTGELFF.

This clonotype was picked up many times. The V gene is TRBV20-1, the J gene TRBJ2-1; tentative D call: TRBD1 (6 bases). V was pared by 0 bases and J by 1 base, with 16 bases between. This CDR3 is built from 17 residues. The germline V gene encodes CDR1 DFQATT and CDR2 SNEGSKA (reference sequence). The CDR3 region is CSARDPGARGSYNEQFF. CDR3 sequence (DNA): TGCAGTGCTAGAGATCCAGGGGCCAGGGGATCCTACAATGAGCAGTTCTTC.

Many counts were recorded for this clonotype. The CDR3 region has the DNA TGTGCCAGCAGCAACCGACCGCCAGATCGGCCCCAGCATTTT. It is translated as CASSNRPPDRPQHF. The V and J genes are TRBV6-1 and TRBJ1-5; D uncertain. Germline lookup yields CDR1 MNHNS and CDR2 SASEGT. V dropped 6 bases and J dropped 9 bases, with 18 bases sitting between them. CDR3 size: 14 residues.

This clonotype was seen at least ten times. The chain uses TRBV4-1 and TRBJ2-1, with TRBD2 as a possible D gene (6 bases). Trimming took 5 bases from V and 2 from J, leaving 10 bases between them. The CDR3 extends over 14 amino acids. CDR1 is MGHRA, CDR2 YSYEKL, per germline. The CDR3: CASSSLAPYNEQFF. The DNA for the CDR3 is TGCGCCAGCAGCTCCCTAGCGCCCTACAATGAGCAGTTCTTC.

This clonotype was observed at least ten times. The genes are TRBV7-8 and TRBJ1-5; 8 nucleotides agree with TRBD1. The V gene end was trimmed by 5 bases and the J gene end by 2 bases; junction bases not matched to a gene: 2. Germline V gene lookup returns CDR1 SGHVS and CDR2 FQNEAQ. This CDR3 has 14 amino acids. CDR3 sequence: CASSQDRGNQPQHF. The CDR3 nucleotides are TGTGCCAGCAGCCAGGACAGGGGCAATCAGCCCCAGCATTTT.

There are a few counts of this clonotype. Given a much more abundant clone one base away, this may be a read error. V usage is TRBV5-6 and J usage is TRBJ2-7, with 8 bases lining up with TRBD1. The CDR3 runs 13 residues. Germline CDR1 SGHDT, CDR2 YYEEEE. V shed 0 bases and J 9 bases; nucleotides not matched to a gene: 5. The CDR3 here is CASSLDRGIVQYF. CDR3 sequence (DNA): TGTGCCAGCAGCTTGGACAGGGGGATTGTGCAGTACTTC.

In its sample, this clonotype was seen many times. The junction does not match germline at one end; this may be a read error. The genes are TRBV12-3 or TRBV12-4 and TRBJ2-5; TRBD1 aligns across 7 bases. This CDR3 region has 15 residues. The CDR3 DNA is TGTGCCAGCACTTTAGGACAGGACCCTCAAGAGACCCAGTACTTC. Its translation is CASTLGQDPQETQYF.

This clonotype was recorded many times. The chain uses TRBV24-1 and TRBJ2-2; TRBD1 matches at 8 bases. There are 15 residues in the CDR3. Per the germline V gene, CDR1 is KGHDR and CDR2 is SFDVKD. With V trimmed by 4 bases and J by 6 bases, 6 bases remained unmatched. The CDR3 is CATSDQTGAPGELFF. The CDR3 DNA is TGTGCCACCAGTGACCAGACAGGGGCCCCCGGGGAGCTGTTTTTT.

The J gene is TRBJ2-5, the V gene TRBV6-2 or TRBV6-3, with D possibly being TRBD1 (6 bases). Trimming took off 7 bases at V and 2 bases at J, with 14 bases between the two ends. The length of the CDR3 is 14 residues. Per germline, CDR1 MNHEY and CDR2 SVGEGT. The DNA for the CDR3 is TGTGCCAGCACGTTTATGGGGGCGCAAGAGACCCAGTACTTC. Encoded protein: CASTFMGAQETQYF.

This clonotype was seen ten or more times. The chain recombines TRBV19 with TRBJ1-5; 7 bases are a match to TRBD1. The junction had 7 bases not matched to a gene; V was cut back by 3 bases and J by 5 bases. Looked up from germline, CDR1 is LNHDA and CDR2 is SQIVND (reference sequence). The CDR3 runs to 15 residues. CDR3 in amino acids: CASSIVRGYYQPQHF. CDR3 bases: TGTGCCAGTAGTATCGTCAGGGGGTATTATCAGCCCCAGCATTTT.

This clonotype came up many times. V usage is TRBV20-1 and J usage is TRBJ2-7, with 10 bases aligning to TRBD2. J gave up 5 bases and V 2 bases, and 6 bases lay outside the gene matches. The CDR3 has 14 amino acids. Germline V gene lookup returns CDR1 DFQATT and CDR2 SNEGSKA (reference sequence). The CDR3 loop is CSARPPTSGNEQYF. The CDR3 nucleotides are TGCAGTGCTAGACCTCCTACTAGCGGGAACGAGCAGTACTTC.

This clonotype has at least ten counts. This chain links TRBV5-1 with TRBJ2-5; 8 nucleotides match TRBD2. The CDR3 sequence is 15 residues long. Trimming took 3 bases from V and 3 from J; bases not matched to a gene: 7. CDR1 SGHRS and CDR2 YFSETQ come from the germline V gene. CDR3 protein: CASSSGGGHEETQYF. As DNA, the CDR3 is TGCGCCAGCAGCTCGGGCGGGGGGCACGAAGAGACCCAGTACTTC.

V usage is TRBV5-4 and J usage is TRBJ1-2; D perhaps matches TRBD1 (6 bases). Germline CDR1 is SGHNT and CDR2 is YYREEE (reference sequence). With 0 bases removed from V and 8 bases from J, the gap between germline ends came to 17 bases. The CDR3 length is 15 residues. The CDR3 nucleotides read TGTGCCAGCAGCTTGGAGCCAGGGGTACTAGGGGGCTACACCTTC. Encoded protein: CASSLEPGVLGGYTF.

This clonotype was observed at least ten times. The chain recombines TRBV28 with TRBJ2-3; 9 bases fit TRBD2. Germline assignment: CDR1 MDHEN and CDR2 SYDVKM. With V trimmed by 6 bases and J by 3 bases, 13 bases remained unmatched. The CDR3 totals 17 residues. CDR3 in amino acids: CASSLGGTSRGTDTQYF. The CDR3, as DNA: TGTGCCAGCAGCCTGGGGGGGACTAGCCGGGGGACAGATACGCAGTATTTT.

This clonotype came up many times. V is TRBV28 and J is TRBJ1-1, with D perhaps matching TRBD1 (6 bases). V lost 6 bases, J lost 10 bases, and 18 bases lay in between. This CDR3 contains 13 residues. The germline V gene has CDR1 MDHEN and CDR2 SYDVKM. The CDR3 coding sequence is TGTGCCAGCAGAACCGTCAGGCAGGGGATAGCTTTCTTT. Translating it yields CASRTVRQGIAFF.

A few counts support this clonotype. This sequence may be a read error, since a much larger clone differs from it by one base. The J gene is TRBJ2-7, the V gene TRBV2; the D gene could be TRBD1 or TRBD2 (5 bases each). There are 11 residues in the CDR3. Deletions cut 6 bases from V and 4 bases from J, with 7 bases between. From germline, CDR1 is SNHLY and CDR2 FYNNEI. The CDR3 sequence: CASRGVYEQYF. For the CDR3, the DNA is TGTGCCAGCAGGGGGGTTTACGAGCAGTACTTC.

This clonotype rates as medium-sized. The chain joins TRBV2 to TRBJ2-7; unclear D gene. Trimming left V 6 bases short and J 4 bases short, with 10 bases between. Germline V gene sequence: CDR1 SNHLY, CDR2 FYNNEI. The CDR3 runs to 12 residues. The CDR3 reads CASRRDSYEQYF. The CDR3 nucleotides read TGTGCCAGCAGGAGAGACTCGTACGAGCAGTACTTC.

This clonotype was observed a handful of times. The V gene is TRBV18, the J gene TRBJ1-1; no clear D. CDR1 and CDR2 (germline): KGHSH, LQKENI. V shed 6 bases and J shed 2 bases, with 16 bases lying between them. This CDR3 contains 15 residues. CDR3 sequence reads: CASSITSAANTEAFF. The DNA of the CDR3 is TGTGCCAGCTCCATAACAAGTGCAGCTAACACTGAAGCTTTCTTT.

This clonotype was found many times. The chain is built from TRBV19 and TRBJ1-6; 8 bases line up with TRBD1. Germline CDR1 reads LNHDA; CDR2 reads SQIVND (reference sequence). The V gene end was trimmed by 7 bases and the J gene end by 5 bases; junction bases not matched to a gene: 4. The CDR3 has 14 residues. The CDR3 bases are TGTGCCAGTACCCCGACAGGGGATAATTCACCCCTCCACTTT. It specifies CASTPTGDNSPLHF. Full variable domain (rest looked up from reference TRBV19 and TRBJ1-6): DGGITQSPKYLFRKEGQNVTLSCEQNLNHDAMYWYRQDPGQGLRLIYYSQIVNDFQKGDIAEGYSVSREKKESFPLTVTSAQKNPTAFYLCASTPTGDNSPLHFGNGTRLTVT.

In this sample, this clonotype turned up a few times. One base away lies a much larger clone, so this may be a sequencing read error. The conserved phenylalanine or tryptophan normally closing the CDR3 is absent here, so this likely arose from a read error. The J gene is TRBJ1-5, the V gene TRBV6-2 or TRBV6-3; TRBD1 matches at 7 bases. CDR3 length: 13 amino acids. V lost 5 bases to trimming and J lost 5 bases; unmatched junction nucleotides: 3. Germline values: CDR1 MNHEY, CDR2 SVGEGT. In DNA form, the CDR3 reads TGTGCCAGCAGTAGGGACAGCTATCAGCCCCAGCATTCT. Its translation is CASSRDSYQPQHS.

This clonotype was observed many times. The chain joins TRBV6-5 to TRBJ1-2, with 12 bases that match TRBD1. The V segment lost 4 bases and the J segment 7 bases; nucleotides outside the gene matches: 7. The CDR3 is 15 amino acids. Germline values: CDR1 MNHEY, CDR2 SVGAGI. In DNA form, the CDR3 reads TGTGCCAGCAGTTCTTCCGGGACAGGGGGCTCTGGCTACACCTTC. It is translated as CASSSSGTGGSGYTF.

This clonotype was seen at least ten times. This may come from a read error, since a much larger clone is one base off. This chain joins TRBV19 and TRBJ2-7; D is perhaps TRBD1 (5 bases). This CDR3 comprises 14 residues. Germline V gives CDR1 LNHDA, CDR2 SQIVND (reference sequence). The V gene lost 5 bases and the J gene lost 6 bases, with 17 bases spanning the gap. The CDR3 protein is CASSYRTDFCEQYF. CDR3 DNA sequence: TGTGCCAGTAGTTACAGGACGGATTTCTGCGAGCAGTACTTC.